The clone carrying this T cell receptor beta chain was counted only a few times. Healthy bone marrow donors formed the donor group. Nominally healthy donors were sampled, though unrecorded immune exposures were likely. These data are taken from a study of cytomegalovirus exposure and HLA in healthy donors. PCR amplification relied on 60 Vbeta primers (plus 13 Jbeta primers). Some clones are missing from TCRdb's copy, which holds only in-frame ones; the method was immunoSEQ multiplex PCR. The sample contains approximately 180,000 clones, over 60% of which appear only once. The receptor was derived from a man between 35 and 55 years old in good health and CMV-seropositive. Sequences were obtained from PBMCs.

In DNA, the CDR3 is TGTGCCAGTAGACGACTAGCGGGAGAAAATGCAGATACGCAGTATTTT. Translation: CASRRLAGENADTQYF. This chain links TRBV19 with TRBJ2-3; 12 bases align to TRBD2. Germline assignment: CDR1 LNHDA and CDR2 SQIVND (reference sequence). This CDR3 is built from 16 residues. The J segment lost 4 bases and the V segment lost 6 bases, leaving 8 bases of the junction unmatched.